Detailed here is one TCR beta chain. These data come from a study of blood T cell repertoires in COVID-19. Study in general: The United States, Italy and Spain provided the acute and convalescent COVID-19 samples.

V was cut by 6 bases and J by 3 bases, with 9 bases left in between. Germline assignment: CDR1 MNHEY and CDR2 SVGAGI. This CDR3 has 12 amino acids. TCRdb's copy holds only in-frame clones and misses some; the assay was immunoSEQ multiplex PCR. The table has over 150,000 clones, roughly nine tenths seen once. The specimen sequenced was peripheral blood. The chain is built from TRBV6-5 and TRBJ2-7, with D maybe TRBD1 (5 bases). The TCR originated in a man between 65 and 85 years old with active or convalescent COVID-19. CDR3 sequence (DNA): TGTGCCAGCAGGGACACGCGCTACGAGCAGTACTTC. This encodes CASRDTRYEQYF.